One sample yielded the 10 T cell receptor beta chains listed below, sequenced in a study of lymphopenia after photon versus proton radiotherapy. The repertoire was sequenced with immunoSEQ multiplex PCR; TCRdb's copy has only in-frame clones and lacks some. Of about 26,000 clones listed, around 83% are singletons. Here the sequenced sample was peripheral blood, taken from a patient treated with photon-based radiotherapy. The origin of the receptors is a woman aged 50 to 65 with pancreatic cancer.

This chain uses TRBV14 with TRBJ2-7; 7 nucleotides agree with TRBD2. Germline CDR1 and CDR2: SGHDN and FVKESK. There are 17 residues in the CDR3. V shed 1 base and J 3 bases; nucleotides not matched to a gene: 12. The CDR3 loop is CASSQGLLRGGFYEQYF. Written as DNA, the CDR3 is TGTGCCAGCAGCCAAGGTCTGCTTCGGGGAGGGTTCTACGAGCAGTACTTC.

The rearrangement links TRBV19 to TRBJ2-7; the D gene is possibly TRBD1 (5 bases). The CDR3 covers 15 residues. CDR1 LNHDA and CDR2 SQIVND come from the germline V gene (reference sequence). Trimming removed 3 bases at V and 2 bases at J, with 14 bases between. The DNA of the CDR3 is TGTGCCAGTAGTATTGGTCCAGGGAAACCCTACGAGCAGTACTTC. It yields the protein CASSIGPGKPYEQYF. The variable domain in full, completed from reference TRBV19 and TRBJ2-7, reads DGGITQSPKYLFRKEGQNVTLSCEQNLNHDAMYWYRQDPGQGLRLIYYSQIVNDFQKGDIAEGYSVSREKKESFPLTVTSAQKNPTAFYLCASSIGPGKPYEQYFGPGTRLTVT.

The CDR3 loop is CASSPGQPNTGELFF. The CDR3 nucleotides read TGTGCCAGCAGCCCGGGACAGCCGAACACCGGGGAGCTGTTTTTT. The gene calls are TRBV9 and TRBJ2-2; 7 bases are shared with TRBD1. CDR3 length: 15 amino acids. CDR1 is SGDLS and CDR2 is YYNGEE in the germline V gene. V shed 4 bases, J shed 0 bases, and the junction held 3 bases outside the gene matches.

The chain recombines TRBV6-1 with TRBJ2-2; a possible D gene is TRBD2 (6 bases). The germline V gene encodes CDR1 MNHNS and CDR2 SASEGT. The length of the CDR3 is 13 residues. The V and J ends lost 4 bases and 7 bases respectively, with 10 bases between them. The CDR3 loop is CASSGAEGGELFF. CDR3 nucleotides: TGTGCCAGCAGTGGCGCGGAGGGCGGGGAGCTGTTTTTT.

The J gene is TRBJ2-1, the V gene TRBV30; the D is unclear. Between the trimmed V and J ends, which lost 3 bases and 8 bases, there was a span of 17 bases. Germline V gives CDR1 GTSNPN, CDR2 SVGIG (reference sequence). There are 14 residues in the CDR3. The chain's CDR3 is CAWSTTTRRYEQFF. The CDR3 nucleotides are TGTGCCTGGAGCACAACCACTCGACGGTATGAGCAGTTCTTC.

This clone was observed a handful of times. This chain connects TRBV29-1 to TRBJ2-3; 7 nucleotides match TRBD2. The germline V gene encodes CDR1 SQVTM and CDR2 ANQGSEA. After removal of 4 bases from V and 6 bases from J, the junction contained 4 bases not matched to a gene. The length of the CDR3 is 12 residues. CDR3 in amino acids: CSVAGGGDTQYF. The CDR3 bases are TGCAGCGTTGCGGGAGGAGGGGATACGCAGTATTTT.

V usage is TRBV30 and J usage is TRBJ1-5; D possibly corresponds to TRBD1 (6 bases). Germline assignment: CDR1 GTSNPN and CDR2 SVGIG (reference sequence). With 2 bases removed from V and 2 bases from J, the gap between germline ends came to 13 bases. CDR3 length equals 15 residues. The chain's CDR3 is CAWSSRGGRNQPQHF. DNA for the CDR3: TGTGCCTGGAGTTCTCGAGGGGGGCGCAATCAGCCCCAGCATTTT.

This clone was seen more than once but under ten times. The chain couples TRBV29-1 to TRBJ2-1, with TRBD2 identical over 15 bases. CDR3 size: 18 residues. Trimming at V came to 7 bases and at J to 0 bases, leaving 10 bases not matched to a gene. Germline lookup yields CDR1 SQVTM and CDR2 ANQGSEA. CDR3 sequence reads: CSAQGTSGRQSSYNEQFF. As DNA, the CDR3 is TGCAGCGCCCAGGGGACTAGCGGGAGGCAGAGCTCCTACAATGAGCAGTTCTTC.

The CDR3 region is CASSFGEEYTEAFF. DNA of the CDR3: TGTGCCAGCAGTTTCGGGGAGGAGTACACTGAAGCTTTCTTT. The V and J genes are TRBV28 and TRBJ1-1; D ambiguous. This CDR3 has 14 amino acids. Germline V gene data show CDR1 as MDHEN and CDR2 as SYDVKM. Trimming shortened V by 3 bases and J by 3 bases, and 11 bases separated the two germline ends.

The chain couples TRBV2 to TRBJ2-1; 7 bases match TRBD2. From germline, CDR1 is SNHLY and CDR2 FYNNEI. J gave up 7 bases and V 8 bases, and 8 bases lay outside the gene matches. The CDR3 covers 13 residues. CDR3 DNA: TGTGCCAGCGGGGGGGAGGGTTTAAATGAGCAGTTCTTC. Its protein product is CASGGEGLNEQFF.